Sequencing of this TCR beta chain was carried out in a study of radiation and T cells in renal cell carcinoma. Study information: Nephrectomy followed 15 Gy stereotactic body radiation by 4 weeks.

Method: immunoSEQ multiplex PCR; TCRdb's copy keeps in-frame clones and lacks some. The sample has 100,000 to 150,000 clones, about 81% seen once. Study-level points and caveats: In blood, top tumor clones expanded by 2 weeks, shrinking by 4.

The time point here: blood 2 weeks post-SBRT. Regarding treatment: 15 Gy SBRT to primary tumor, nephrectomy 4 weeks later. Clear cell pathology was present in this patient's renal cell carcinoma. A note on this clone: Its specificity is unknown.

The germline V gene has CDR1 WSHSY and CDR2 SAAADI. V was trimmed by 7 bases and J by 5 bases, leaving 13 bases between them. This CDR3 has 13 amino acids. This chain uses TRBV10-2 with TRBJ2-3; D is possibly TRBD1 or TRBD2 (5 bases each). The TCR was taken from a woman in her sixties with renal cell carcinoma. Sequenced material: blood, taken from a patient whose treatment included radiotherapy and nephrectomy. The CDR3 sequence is CASIGGSGDTQYF. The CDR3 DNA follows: TGCGCCAGCATTGGGGGTTCGGGAGATACGCAGTATTTT.